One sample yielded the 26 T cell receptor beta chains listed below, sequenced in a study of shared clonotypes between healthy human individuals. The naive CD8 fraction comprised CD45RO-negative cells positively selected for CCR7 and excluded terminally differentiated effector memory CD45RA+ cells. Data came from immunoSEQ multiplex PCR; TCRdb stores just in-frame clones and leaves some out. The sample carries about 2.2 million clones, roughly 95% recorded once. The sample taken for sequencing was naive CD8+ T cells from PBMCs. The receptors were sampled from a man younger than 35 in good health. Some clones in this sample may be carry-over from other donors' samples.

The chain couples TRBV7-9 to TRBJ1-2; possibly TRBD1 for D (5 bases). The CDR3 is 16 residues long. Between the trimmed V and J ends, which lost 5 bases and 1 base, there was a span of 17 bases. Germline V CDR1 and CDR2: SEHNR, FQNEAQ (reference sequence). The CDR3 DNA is TGTGCCAGCAGCGCCTTAGGGGTGGCTGTTAACTATGGCTACACCTTC. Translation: CASSALGVAVNYGYTF. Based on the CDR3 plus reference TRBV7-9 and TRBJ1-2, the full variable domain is DTGVSQNPRHKITKRGQNVTFRCDPISEHNRLYWYRQTLGQGPEFLTYFQNEAQLEKSRLLSDRFSAERPKGSFSTLEIQRTEQGDSAMYLCASSALGVAVNYGYTFGSGTRLTVV.

In DNA, the CDR3 is TGTGCCAGTAGTATAGGGGACAGGTCTGGGACAGATACGCAGTATTTT. Translating gives CASSIGDRSGTDTQYF. The chain combines TRBV19 with TRBJ2-3; 8 positions agree with TRBD1. This CDR3 has 16 amino acids. Unmatched junction bases numbered 6, after V lost 1 base and J lost 3 bases. The germline gives CDR1 LNHDA, CDR2 SQIVND (reference sequence).

The CDR3 bases are TGTGCCAGCAGCTTCACCAGCGGGGAATCCTACGAGCAGTACTTC. Protein product: CASSFTSGESYEQYF. The J gene is TRBJ2-7, the V gene TRBV7-2; 7 bases agree with TRBD2. The trim removed 3 bases at V and 1 base at J, leaving 6 bases unmatched. CDR3 size: 15 residues. The germline CDR1 and CDR2 sequences are SGHTA and FQGNSA.

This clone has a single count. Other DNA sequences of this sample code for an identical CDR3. The CDR3 DNA reads TGTGCCACCAGCAGGGGCGCTAGCACAGATACGCAGTATTTT. Encoded protein: CATSRGASTDTQYF. The chain links TRBV15 to TRBJ2-3; D is undetermined. V dropped 3 bases and J dropped 0 bases, with 7 bases sitting between them. Germline CDR1 is LNHNV and CDR2 is YYDKDF (reference sequence). The CDR3 runs 14 residues.

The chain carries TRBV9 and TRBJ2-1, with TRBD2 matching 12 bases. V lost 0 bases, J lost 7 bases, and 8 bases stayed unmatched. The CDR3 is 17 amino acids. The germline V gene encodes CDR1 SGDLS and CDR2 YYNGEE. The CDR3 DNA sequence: TGTGCCAGCAGCGTAGTTGTATACGGGACTAGCGGGAATGAGCAGTTCTTC. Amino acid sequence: CASSVVVYGTSGNEQFF.

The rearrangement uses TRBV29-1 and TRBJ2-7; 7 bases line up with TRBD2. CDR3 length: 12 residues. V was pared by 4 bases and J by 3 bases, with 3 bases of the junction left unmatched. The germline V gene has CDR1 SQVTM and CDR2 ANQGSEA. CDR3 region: CSVGLAVYEQYF. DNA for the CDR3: TGCAGCGTTGGTCTAGCGGTCTACGAGCAGTACTTC.

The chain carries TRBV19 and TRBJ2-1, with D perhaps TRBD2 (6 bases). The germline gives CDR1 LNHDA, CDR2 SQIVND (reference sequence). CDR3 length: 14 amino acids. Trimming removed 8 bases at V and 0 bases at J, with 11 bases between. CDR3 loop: CASAAGSSYNEQFF. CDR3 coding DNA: TGTGCCAGTGCGGCGGGAAGCTCCTACAATGAGCAGTTCTTC.

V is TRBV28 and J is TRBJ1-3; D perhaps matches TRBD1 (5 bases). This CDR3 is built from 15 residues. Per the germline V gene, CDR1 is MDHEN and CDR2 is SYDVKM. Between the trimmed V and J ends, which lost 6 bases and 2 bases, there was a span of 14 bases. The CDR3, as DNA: TGTGCCAGCAGACAAGCAGGGAAAACTGGAAACACCATATATTTT. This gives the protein CASRQAGKTGNTIYF.

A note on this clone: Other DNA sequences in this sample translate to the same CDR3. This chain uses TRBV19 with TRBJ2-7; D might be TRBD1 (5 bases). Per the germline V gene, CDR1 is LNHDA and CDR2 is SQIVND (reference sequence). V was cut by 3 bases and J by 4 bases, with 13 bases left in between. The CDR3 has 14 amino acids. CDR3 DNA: TGTGCCAGTAGTATTGGGCAGGGCCTTTACGAGCAGTACTTC. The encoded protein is CASSIGQGLYEQYF.

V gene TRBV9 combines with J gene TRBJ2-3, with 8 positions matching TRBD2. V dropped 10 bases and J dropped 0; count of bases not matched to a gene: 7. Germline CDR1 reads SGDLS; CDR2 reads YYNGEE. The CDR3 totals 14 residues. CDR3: CASKPGGSTDTQYF. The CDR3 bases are TGTGCCTCCAAACCGGGAGGGAGCACAGATACGCAGTATTTT.

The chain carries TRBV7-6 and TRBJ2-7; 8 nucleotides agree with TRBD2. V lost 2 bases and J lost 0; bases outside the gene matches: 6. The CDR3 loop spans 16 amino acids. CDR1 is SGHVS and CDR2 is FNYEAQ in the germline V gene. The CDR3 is CASSLQLAENSYEQYF. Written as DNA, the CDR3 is TGTGCCAGCAGCTTACAACTAGCGGAGAACTCCTACGAGCAGTACTTC.

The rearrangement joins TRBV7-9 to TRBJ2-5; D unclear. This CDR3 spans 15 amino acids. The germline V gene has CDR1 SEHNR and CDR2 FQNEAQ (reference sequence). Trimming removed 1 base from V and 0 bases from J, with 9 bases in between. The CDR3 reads CASSLVRIDQETQYF. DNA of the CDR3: TGTGCCAGCAGCTTAGTTCGGATCGACCAAGAGACCCAGTACTTC.

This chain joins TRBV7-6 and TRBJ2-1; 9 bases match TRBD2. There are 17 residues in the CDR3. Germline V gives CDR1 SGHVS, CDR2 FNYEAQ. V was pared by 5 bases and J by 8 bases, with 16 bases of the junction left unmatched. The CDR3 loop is CASSHGGLRGGPHEQFF. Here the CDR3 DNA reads TGTGCCAGCAGCCATGGGGGGTTGCGGGGGGGCCCCCATGAGCAGTTCTTC.

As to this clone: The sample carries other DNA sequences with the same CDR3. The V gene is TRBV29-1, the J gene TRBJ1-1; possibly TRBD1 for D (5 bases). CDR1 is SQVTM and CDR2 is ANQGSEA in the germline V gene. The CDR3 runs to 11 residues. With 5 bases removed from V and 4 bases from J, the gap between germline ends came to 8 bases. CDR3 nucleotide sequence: TGCAGCGTTTTGGGGGGCACTGAAGCTTTCTTT. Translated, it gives CSVLGGTEAFF.

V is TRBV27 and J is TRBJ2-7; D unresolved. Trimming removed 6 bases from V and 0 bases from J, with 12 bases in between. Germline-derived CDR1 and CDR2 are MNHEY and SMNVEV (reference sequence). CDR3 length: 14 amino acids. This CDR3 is CASSLRQPSYEQYF. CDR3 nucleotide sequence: TGTGCCAGCAGCCTAAGACAACCCTCCTACGAGCAGTACTTC.

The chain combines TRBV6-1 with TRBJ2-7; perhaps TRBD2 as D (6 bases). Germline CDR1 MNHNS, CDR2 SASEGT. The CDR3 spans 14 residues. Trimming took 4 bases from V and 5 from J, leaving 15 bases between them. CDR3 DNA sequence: TGTGCCAGCAGTGGGAGGGCTACTACTAACGAGCAGTACTTC. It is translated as CASSGRATTNEQYF.

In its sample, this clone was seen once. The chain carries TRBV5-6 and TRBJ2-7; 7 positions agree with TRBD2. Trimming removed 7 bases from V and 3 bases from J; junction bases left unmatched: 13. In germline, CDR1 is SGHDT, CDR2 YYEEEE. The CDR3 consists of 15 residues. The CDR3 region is CASRISGGRIYEQYF. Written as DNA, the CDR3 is TGTGCCAGCCGGATCTCGGGGGGAAGGATCTACGAGCAGTACTTC. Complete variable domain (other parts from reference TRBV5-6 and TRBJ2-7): DAGVTQSPTHLIKTRGQQVTLRCSPKSGHDTVSWYQQALGQGPQFIFQYYEEEERQRGNFPDRFSGHQFPNYSSELNVNALLLGDSALYLCASRISGGRIYEQYFGPGTRLTVT.

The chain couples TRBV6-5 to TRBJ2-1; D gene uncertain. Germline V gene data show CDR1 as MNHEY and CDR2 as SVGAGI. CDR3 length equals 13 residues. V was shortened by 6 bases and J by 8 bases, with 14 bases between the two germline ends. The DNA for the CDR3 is TGTGCCAGCAGCCTCGGGTTGCTCCATGAGCAGTTCTTC. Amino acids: CASSLGLLHEQFF.

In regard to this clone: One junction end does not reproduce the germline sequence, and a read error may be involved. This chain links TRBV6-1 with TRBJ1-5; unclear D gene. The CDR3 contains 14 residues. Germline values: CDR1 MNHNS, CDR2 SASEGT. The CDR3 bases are TGTGCCAGCAGCGAAGACGTCTTGGGTCAGCCCCAGCATTTT. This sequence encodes CASSEDVLGQPQHF.

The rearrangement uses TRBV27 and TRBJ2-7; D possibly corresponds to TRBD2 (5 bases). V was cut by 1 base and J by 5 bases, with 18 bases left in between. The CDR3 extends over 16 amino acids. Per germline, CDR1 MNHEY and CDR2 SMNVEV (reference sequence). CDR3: CASSLFPGLGIDEQYF. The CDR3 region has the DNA TGTGCCAGCAGTTTATTTCCCGGACTGGGAATCGACGAGCAGTACTTC.

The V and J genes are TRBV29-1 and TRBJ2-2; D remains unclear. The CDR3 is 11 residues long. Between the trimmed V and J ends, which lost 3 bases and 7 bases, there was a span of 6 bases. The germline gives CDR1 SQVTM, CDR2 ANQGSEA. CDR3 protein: CSVDYFGELFF. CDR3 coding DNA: TGCAGCGTTGACTACTTCGGGGAGCTGTTTTTT.

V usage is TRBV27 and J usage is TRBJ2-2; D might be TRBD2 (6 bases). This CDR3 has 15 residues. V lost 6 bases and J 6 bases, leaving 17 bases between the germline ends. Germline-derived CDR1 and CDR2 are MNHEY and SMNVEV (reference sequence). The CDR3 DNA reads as TGTGCCAGCAGGGGGGGTGGTTGGGGTTCCGGGGAGCTGTTTTTT. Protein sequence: CASRGGGWGSGELFF.

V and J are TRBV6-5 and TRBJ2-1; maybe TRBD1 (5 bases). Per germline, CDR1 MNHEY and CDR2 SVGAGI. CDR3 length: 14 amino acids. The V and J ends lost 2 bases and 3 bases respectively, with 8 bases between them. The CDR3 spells CASSYGQIYNEQFF. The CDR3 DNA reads TGTGCCAGCAGTTACGGACAAATCTACAATGAGCAGTTCTTC.

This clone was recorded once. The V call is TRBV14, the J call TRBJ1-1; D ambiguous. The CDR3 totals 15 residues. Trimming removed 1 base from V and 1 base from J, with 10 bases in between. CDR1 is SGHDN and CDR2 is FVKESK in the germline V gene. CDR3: CASSQAARPNTEAFF. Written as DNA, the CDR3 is TGTGCCAGCAGCCAAGCGGCCAGGCCGAACACTGAAGCTTTCTTT.

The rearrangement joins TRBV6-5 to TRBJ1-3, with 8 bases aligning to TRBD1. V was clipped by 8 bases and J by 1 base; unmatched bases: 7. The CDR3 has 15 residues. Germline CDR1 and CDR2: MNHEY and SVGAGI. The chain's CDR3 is CASQKDRASGNTIYF. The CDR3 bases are TGTGCCAGCCAGAAGGACAGGGCATCTGGAAACACCATATATTTT.

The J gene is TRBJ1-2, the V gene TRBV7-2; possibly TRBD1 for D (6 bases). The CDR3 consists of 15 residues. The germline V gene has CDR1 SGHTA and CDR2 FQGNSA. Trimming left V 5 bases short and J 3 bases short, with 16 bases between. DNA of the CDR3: TGTGCCAGCAGCCCCCTGGAGGGGGGGCACTATGGCTACACCTTC. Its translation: CASSPLEGGHYGYTF. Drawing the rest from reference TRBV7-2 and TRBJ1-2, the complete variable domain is GAGVSQSPSNKVTEKGKDVELRCDPISGHTALYWYRQSLGQGLEFLIYFQGNSAPDKSGLPSDRFSAERTGGSVSTLTIQRTQQEDSAVYLCASSPLEGGHYGYTFGSGTRLTVV.